This TCR beta chain originates from a study of CD8+CD57+ T cells in acquired aplastic anemia. An expansion of CD8+CD57+ cells by flow cytometry had been shown in patients chosen for sequencing. All patients had severe acquired aplastic anemia. This clonotype has ten or more counts. Using genomic DNA as the template, TCR beta VDJ and CDR3 profiling was carried out. TCRdb recomputed calls from the reads with MiXCR, one row per CDR3 protein. The table records around 290,000 distinct CDR3 sequences, about 50% of them present only once. This CDR3 region has 14 residues. Deletions cut 1 base from V and 6 bases from J, with 9 bases between. Germline values: CDR1 SEHNR, CDR2 FQNEAQ (reference sequence).

The J gene is TRBJ2-2, the V gene TRBV7-9; D unclear. This receptor was taken from a human donor with aplastic anemia. The source material was sorted CD4+, CD8+, or CD8+CD57+ T cells (not recorded which) from PBMCs. CDR3 sequence: CASSLVGVPGELFF. As DNA, the CDR3 is TGTGCCAGCAGCTTAGTGGGTGTGCCCGGGGAGCTGTTTTTT.